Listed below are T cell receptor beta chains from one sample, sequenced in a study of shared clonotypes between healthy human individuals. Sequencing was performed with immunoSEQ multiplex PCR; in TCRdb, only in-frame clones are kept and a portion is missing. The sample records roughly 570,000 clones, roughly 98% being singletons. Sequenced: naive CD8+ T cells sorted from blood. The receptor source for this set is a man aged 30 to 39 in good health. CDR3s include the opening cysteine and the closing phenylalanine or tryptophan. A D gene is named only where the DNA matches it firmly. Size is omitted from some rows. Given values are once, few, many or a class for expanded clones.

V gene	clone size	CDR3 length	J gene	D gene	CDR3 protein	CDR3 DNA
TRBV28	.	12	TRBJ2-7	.	CASSLRGYEQYF	TGTGCCAGCAGTTTACGGGGCTACGAGCAGTACTTC
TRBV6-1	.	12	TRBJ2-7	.	CASSDRGYEQYF	TGTGCCAGCAGTGACAGGGGCTACGAGCAGTACTTC
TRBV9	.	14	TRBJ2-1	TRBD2	CASSDSGYSREQFF	TGTGCCAGCAGCGATAGCGGGTATTCTCGGGAGCAGTTCTTC
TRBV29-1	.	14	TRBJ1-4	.	CSAEWAGHNEKLFF	TGCAGCGCAGAATGGGCAGGGCATAATGAAAAACTGTTTTTT
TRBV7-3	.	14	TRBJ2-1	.	CASSLTGAADEQFF	TGTGCCAGCAGCTTAACAGGGGCGGCAGATGAGCAGTTCTTC
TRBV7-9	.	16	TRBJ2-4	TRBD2	CASSVLGSGTKNIQYF	TGTGCCAGCAGCGTCCTGGGAAGCGGGACCAAAAACATTCAGTACTTC
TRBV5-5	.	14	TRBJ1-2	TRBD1	CASRLPGGESGYTF	TGTGCCAGCAGGTTACCAGGGGGCGAGAGTGGCTACACCTTC
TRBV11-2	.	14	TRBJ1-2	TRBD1	CASSAPGQVYRYTF	TGTGCCAGCAGCGCACCGGGACAGGTCTATCGCTACACCTTC
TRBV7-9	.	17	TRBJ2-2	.	CASSLVSGSWNTGELFF	TGTGCCAGCAGCTTAGTTTCCGGGAGTTGGAACACCGGGGAGCTGTTTTTT
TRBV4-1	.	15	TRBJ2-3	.	CASSQEGLEADTQYF	TGCGCCAGCAGCCAAGAAGGGTTAGAAGCAGATACGCAGTATTTT
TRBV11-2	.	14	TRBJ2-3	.	CASSSSGNTDTQYF	TGTGCCAGCAGCTCTTCGGGGAACACAGATACGCAGTATTTT
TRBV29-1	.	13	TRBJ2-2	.	CSVVRGNTGELFF	TGCAGCGTTGTTCGAGGTAACACCGGGGAGCTGTTTTTT
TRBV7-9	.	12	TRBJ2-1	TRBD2	CATQRESDEQFF	TGTGCCACCCAGCGGGAGAGTGATGAGCAGTTCTTC
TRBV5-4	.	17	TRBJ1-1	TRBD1	CASSLVATGGLGTEAFF	TGTGCCAGCAGCTTGGTAGCGACAGGGGGCCTGGGCACTGAAGCTTTCTTT
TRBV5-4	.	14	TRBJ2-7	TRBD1	CASSGGQRAYEQYF	TGTGCCAGCAGCGGGGGACAGCGAGCCTACGAGCAGTACTTC
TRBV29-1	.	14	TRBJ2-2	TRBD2	CSAAGTINTGELFF	TGCAGCGCAGCCGGGACTATAAACACCGGGGAGCTGTTTTTT
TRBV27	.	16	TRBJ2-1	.	CASSLYRLSSYNEQFF	TGTGCCAGCAGTTTATATCGGTTAAGCTCCTACAATGAGCAGTTCTTC
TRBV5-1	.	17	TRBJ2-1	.	CASSVNSGRAVQNEQFF	TGCGCCAGCAGCGTGAACTCGGGTAGGGCCGTTCAGAATGAGCAGTTCTTC
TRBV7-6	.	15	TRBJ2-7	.	CASSLGQGGIYEQYF	TGTGCCAGCAGCTTAGGGCAGGGGGGGATTTACGAGCAGTACTTC
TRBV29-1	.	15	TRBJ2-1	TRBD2	CSVDPARGSTAEQFF	TGCAGCGTTGACCCCGCCCGCGGGAGTACGGCTGAGCAGTTCTTC
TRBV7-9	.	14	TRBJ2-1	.	CASSPTNRWDEQFF	TGTGCCAGCAGCCCAACGAACCGGTGGGATGAGCAGTTCTTC
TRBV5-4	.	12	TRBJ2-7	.	CASSASSYEQYF	TGTGCCAGCAGCGCAAGCTCCTACGAGCAGTACTTC
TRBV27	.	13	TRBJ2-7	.	CASSLKGTYEQYF	TGTGCCAGCAGTTTGAAGGGCACCTACGAGCAGTACTTC
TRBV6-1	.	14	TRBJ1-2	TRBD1	CASRDRGLLYGYTF	TGTGCCAGCAGAGACAGGGGCCTTCTTTATGGCTACACCTTC
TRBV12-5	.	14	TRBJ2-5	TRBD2	CASGTGLAPSEPDF	TGTGCTAGTGGCACGGGACTAGCGCCATCCGAGCCAGACTTC
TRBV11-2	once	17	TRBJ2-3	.	CASTDLNRGASTDTQYF	TGTGCCAGCACCGACTTGAACCGGGGAGCTAGCACAGATACGCAGTATTTT
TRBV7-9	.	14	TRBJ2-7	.	CASSRIGGDYEQYF	TGTGCCAGCAGCCGAATTGGCGGGGACTACGAGCAGTACTTC
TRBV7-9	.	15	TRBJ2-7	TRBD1	CASSPRAGGRYEQYF	TGTGCCAGCAGCCCCCGTGCAGGGGGCAGGTACGAGCAGTACTTC
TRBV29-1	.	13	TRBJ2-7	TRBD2	CSVEREAPYEQYF	TGCAGCGTTGAGCGGGAGGCCCCCTACGAGCAGTACTTC